This paragraph reports one T cell receptor (beta chain). The data originate from a study of T cell changes during pregnancy in multiple sclerosis. The CDR3 sequence is 13 residues long. Trimming shortened V by 6 bases and J by 5 bases, and 11 bases separated the two germline ends. Germline lookup yields CDR1 SGHDT and CDR2 YYEEEE. TCRdb's copy holds only in-frame clones and misses some; the assay was immunoSEQ multiplex PCR. The repertoire holds around 40,000 clones, with 75% to 90% as singletons. Sequencing was performed on CD4+ T cells from peripheral blood mononuclear cells, taken in the first trimester of pregnancy. The chain links TRBV5-6 to TRBJ2-2; D not resolved. The receptor was derived from a female donor with multiple sclerosis, enrolled in a pregnancy study. The CDR3 bases are TGTGCCAGCAACTCATGGGCGACCGGGGAGCTGTTTTTT. Amino acids: CASNSWATGELFF.